This paragraph reports one TCR beta chain. As yet, its antigen is unknown. The entry originates in a study of CXCR3-negative and CXCR3-positive naive CD8 T cells. Whole-study findings and limits: Relative to memory CD8+ cells, whose diversity was much lower, both naive subsets had comparably high diversity. In CXCR3-positive naive cells, the TRB CDR3s were more hydrophobic than in CXCR3-negative naive cells.

CD45RO-CCR7+CD27+CD95- was the phenotype of naive CD8+ T cells. Germline assignment: CDR1 MNHNY and CDR2 SVGAGI (reference sequence). CDR3 size: 16 residues. The method, 5' RACE with UMI labels, was used to prepare the TRB cDNA libraries. TCRdb reworked the 5' RACE reads into one entry per CDR3 protein, no DNA. The table for this sample gives about 56,000 distinct CDR3 sequences. The V and J genes are TRBV6-6 and TRBJ1-2. The sample was naive CXCR3+ CD8+ T cells from blood. Indicated subset: CD45RO-CCR7+CD27+CD95- naive CD8+ T cells expressing CXCR3 (TNR3+). The TCR comes from a human donor in good health. Some clones in this sample may be carry-over from other donors' samples. CDR3 amino acids: CASSYSITNALYGYTF.